A single T cell receptor beta chain is shown here with its context. This record comes from a study of T cell clones after liver transplantation. Study summary: Post-transplant blood was tracked for graft-donor-reactive T cell clones identified in a pre-transplant mixed lymphocyte reaction. Graft-donor-reactive sequences were compared with third-party-reactive TCRbeta sequences from pre-transplant mixed lymphocyte reactions. Standard immunosuppression, with no induction, continued until 12-24 months after transplant.

V shed 4 bases and J 6 bases; nucleotides not matched to a gene: 2. The germline V gene has CDR1 SGHDT and CDR2 YYEEEE. CDR3 length equals 12 residues. CD3+CD4+ and CD3+CD8+ cells were FACS-sorted from thawed unstimulated PBMCs. TCRdb's table, derived via immunoSEQ multiplex PCR, lists solely in-frame clones and lacks some. The data hold fewer than 85,000 clones, with 70% to 90% observed a single time. Sequenced material: CD4+ T cells from blood, taken at the 22-month timepoint. The chain couples TRBV5-6 to TRBJ1-2, with 8 positions matching TRBD1. This receptor was taken from a human patient who received a liver transplant. Some T cells could come from the graft donor. The CDR3 loop reads CASSGTGDGYTF. Here the CDR3 DNA reads TGTGCCAGCAGCGGGACAGGTGATGGCTACACCTTC.